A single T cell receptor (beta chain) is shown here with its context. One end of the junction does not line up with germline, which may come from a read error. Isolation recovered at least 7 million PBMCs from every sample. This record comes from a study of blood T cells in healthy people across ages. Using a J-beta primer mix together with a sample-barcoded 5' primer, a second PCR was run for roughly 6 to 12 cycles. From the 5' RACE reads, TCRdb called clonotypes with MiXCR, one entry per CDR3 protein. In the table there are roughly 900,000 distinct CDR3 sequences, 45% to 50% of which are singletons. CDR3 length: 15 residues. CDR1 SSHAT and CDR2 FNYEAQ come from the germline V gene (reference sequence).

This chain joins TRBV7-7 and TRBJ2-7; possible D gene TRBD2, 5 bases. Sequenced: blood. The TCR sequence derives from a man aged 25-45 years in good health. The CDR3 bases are TGCGCTAGCAGCTTCGACCTAACCTCCTACAATGAGCAGTACTTC. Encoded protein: CASSFDLTSYNEQYF.